The clone carrying this T cell receptor (beta chain) has only one observation. The data derive from a study of blood T cell repertoires in COVID-19. Profiling relied on immunoSEQ multiplex PCR, and the TCRdb table lists in-frame clones only, not all of them. The table includes fewer than 400,000 clones, roughly 90% detected once. CDR3 size: 16 residues. The TCR was taken from a woman between 25 and 40 years old with COVID-19, enrolled during active disease. The genes are TRBV21-1 and TRBJ1-1; the D call of TRBD1 is as the table states it, not checked on the DNA. TRBV21-1 is a pseudogene segment. Specimen: peripheral blood. CDR3 region: CASTSVRGTRNTEAFF. The CDR3 bases are TGTGCCAGCACATCGGTGAGGGGGACGAGGAACACTGAAGCTTTCTTT.